This T cell receptor beta chain was captured by sequencing in a study of beta chain features in type 1 diabetes. Deletions cut 6 bases from V and 8 bases from J, with 13 bases between. Germline-derived CDR1 and CDR2 are LGHNA and YSLEER. There are 12 residues in the CDR3. General observations from the study: Highly expressing activated T cells could be over-counted with a cDNA template. When Type 1 diabetes patients were examined, their TCRB CDR3s proved moderately but significantly shorter in all four CD4+ subsets. There was no resolution here of whether HLA type influences TCRB rearrangement.

TCRB transcripts that were expressed got sequenced, as all of the isolated RNA had been reverse transcribed. Produced via immunoSEQ multiplex PCR; TCRdb's table is partial and in-frame only. The sample lists a few hundred thousand clones, 10% to 15% occurring once. One heparinised blood draw averaging approximately 0.11 L was given by each donor. Each sorted population was over 95% pure. About this clone: Antigen specificity is unknown.

The chain links TRBV4-3 to TRBJ1-2; D may be TRBD1 (6 bases). Sample: naive CD4+ T cells from blood. The receptor was isolated from a woman aged 18-35 years with type 1 diabetes. CDR3 residues: CASRGGQGGYTF. DNA of the CDR3: TGCGCCAGCAGGGGGGGGCAGGGAGGCTACACCTTC.